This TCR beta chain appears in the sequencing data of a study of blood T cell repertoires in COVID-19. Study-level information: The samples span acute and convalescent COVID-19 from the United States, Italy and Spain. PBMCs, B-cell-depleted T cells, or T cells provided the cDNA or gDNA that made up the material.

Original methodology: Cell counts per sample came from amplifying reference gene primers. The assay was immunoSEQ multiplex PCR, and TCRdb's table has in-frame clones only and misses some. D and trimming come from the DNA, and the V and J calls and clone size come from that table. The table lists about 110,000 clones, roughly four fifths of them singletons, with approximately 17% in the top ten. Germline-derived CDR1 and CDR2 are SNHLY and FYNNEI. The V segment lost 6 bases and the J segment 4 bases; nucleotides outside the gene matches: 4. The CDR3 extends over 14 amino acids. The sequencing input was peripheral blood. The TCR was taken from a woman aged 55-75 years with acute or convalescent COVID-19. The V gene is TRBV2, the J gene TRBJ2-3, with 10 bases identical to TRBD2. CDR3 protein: CASRGTSAADTQYF. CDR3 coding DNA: TGTGCCAGCAGAGGGACTAGCGCGGCAGATACGCAGTATTTT.